The source of this T cell receptor beta chain is a study of T cells in Graves' hyperthyroidism and ophthalmopathy (dated by TCRdb to between 2017 and 2020). Regarding the study in general: Peripheral blood was sampled at the time of initial diagnosis, prior to any treatment. The 100 or so discovery patients were randomly split 7:3 into training and test sets. Prospective prediction of ophthalmopathy was tested in an independent validation cohort of approximately 19 hyperthyroidism patients and 17 patients who later progressed to ophthalmopathy. In addition, the study compared T-cell repertoires in thyroid tissue and in blood from roughly 6 Graves' hyperthyroidism patients. According to the paper, TCR Vbeta CDR3 sequencing was carried out on approximately 140 peripheral blood samples, which came from over 40 ophthalmopathy, fewer than 80 hyperthyroidism and some 17 progressor patients. Following sampling, methimazole starting at 30 mg daily was given to hyperthyroidism patients, and high-dose intravenous methylprednisolone was given to ophthalmopathy patients. A discovery cohort of about a hundred patients, approximately 45 with Graves' ophthalmopathy and about 58 with stable Graves' hyperthyroidism, was used to find distinguishing TCR V-J signatures. The study at large found these results: Most expanded thyroid clonotypes (frequency above 0.001) were also found in blood, which suggests that blood repertoires may mirror thyroid immune responses. A 13 V-J signature model separated ophthalmopathy from stable hyperthyroidism, with over 85% sensitivity and about 81% specificity in cross-validation and 80%/75% in testing. In validation, progression to ophthalmopathy was predicted by the model with roughly 69% sensitivity and around 76% specificity, a median of around 5.9 months before onset. No statistical method was used to fix the sample size in advance, and group allocation was not hidden from the investigators.

Stable Graves' hyperthyroidism was defined as the absence of progression to ophthalmopathy over 18 months of follow-up. The hyperthyroidism patients were between 18 and 65 years old and newly diagnosed, with a disease duration of less than 2 months. Exclusion was applied to patients with uncontrolled infections, other autoimmune diseases, pregnancy or lactation. Diagnoses relied on clinical symptoms, serum thyroxine and TRAb, thyroid ultrasound and orbital computed tomography. PBMCs were separated from under 12 ml of fresh peripheral blood using Ficoll-Paque density gradient centrifugation. Trizol reagent was used to extract total RNA, and RNA quality was then checked on an Agilent 2100 Bioanalyzer. The table lists this clonotype with a few counts. Its antigen target is currently unknown. No much larger clonotype is one base removed from it; base qualities were not supplied. In the germline V gene, CDR1 corresponds to SGDLS and CDR2 to YYNGEE. V is reduced by 0 bases and J by 0 bases, leaving a spacing of 6 bases between them. CDR3 length: 14 amino acids, cysteine to phenylalanine. Of the read, only the CDR3 DNA is kept; its 42 bases are in frame from base 1.

Amplification of TCR beta CDR3 regions was carried out from RNA transcripts. The TCR CDR3 was subjected to a first round of RT-PCR using the HTBI primer set and the Qiagen OneStep RT-PCR kit. The libraries were constructed in a second round of multiplex PCR and then size-selected and purified. Paired-end sequencing of the libraries was performed with 100 bp reads on an Illumina HiSeq2000. The published analysis was carried out like this. Raw data were processed with SOAPnuke, discarding reads with adapters, uncalled bases, mean Phred below 15, or no exact constant-primer or identifier match. High-quality paired reads were merged using COPE v1.2.5, and each unique nucleotide sequence was defined as a clonotype. Clonotypes were aligned to IMGT TRBV, TRBD and TRBJ reference segments using MiTCR v1.1. The analysis was restricted to V-J combinations with a frequency above 0.0001, which together covered approximately 99% of the repertoires. A TCS score was defined as the ratio between F50 (clonal expansion) and ExV (chaos), using BLOSUM62-based TCRdist between CDR3 peptides within each V-J. Welch's t-statistics and random forest reduced just over 500 V-J features to 13, which were used in a naive Bayes classifier (R e1071). The similarity between thyroid and blood repertoires was quantified using the Morisita-Horn index. TCRdb passed the public sequencing reads through fastp at Q25 and MiXCR, retaining productive beta sequences. One record per CDR3 amino acid sequence lists the most common genes and DNA. TCRdb's processing, not the authors' own work, is the source of the V and J calls. The sample table shows hundreds of thousands of distinct CDR3 sequences, and roughly 32% are seen once. The top ten clones comprise 30% to 40% of the sample.

Material: blood. This receptor was obtained from a woman in her forties with Graves' hyperthyroidism. The chain couples TRBV9 to TRBJ1-1, with the D segment identity uncertain. The DNA reads TGTGCCAGCAGCGTAGCCGGGATGAACACTGAAGCTTTCTTT. The encoded protein is CASSVAGMNTEAFF. The CDR3 plus the reference TRBV9 and TRBJ1-1 genes for the other parts give the full variable domain: DSGVTQTPKHLITATGQRVTLRCSPRSGDLSVYWYQQSLDQGLQFLIQYYNGEERAKGNILERFSAQQFPDLHSELNLSSLELGDSALYFCASSVAGMNTEAFFGQGTRLTVV.